This T cell receptor beta chain was identified during a study of shared clonotypes between healthy human individuals. For the study at large: A couple of women and a few men aged 18 to 49 made up the donors. CD8 memory received one plate per donor, CD8 naive two, CD4 memory three and CD4 naive three.

In the naive CD8 group, cells lacked CD45RO and were positively selected for CCR7, so terminally differentiated effector memory CD45RA+ cells were left out. The donor cohort consisted entirely of Caucasian adults residing in Nashville, Tennessee. V lost 2 bases to trimming and J lost 5 bases, with 7 bases between them. The CDR3 runs 13 residues. From germline, CDR1 is MNHEY and CDR2 SVGAGI. Only in-frame clones appear in the TCRdb table, and some are missing; sequencing was by immunoSEQ multiplex PCR. This sample has millions of clones, with about 92% found just once. Sequencing used naive CD8+ T cells from PBMCs. The source is a man aged 18-30 years in good health. Some clones in this sample may be carry-over from other donors' samples. The V call is TRBV6-5, the J call TRBJ1-5; the D is unclear. CDR3 region: CASSYTRYQPQHF. The CDR3, as DNA: TGTGCCAGCAGTTACACCAGATATCAGCCCCAGCATTTT.